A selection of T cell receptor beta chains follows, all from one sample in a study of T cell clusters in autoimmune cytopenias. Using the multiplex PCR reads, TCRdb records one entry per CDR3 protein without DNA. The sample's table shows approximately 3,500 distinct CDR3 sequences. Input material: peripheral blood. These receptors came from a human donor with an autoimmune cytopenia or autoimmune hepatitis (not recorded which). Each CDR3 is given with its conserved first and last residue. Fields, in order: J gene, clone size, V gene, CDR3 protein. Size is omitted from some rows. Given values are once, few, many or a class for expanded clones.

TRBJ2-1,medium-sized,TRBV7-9,CASSFTMYNEQFF
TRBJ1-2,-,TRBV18,CASSRRGDHGYTF
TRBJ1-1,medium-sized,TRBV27,CASSLAGLNTEAFF
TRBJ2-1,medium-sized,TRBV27,CASSLMAGGPGEQFF
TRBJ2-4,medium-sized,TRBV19,CASTRTHLDIQYF
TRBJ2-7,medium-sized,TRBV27,CASSSRGGLTEQYF
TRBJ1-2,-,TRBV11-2,CASSLEAGGVYGYTF
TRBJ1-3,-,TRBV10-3,CAISESIFSGNTIYF
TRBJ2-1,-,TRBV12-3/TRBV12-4,CASSLELFNEQFF
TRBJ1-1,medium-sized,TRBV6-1,CASKENTEAFF
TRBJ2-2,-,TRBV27,CASGARGRTGELFF
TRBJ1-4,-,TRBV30,CAGFIATNEKLFF
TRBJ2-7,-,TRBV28,CASSFRGYEQYF
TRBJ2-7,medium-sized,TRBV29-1,CSVDRPGGSKYEQYF
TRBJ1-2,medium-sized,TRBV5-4,CASSLANGYTF
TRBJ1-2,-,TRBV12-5,CASGRKGVPYGYTF
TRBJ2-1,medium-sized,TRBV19,CASSVGGPYNEQFF
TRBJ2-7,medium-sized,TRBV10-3,CAISDTGTGGTYEQYF
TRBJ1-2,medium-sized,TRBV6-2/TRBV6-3,CASSEHLDRFYGYTF
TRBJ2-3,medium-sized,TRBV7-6,CASSLVGGGADTQYF
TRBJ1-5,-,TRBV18,CASSLTGEILPQHF
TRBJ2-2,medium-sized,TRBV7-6,CASSLAASGGTGELFF
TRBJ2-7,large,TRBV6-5,CATGSDGTYEQYF
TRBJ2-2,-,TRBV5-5,CASSPMGQGWSGELFF
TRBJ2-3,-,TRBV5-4,CASSLPLGLAGGGDTQYF
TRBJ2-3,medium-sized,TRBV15,CATSREGRGGTDTQYF
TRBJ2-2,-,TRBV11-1,CASSLGVLAVNTGELFF
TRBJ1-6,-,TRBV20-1,CSARDAGHYNSPLHF
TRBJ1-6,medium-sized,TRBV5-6,CASSHGTAYSPLHF
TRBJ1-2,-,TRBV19,CASSVRDMAPYTF
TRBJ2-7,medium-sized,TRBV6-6,CASAPRDRRPYEQYF
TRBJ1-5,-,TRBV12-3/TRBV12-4,CASSLGNGINQPQHF
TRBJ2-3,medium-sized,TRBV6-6,CASSYSSPTDTQYF
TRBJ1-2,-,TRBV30,CAWSVRGQGATNYGYTF
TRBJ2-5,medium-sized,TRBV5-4,CASSPGTSGRVETQYF
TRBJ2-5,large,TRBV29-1,CSVPGQAIGTQYF
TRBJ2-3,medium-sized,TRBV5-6,CASSLERTYHTDTQYF
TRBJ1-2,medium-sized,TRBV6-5,CASTPGSPNYGYTF
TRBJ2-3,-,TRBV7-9,CASSLGTSGGLSTQYF
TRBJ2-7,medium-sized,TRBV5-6,CASSLAAGGDWGYEQYF
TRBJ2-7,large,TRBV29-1,CSVAGLAGGGYEQYF
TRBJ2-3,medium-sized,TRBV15,CATKTSRSTDTQYF
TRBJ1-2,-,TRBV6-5,CASSKGDRGSYGYTF
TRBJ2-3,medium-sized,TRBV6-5,CASSQISTDTQYF
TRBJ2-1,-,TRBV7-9,CASSSSGGGPGNEQFF
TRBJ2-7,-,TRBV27,CASSLGPFPYEPYF
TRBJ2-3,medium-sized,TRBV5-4,CASSSPIRGTVF
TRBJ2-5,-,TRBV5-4,CASSFGWGQETQYF
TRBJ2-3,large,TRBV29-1,CSVEDPVKRGTDTQYF
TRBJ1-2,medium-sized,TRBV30,CAWVWGYGYTF
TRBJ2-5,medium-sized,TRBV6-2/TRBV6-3,CASSYSTETQYF
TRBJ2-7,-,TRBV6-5,CASSPMGTRIDQYF
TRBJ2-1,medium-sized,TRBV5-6,CASSLGLAGSYNEQFF
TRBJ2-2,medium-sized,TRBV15,CATSRDLISGKNTGELFF